Sequencing of this T cell receptor beta chain was carried out in a study of control samples from healthy donors and cancer patients. Germline loops: CDR1 SEHNR, CDR2 FQNEAQ (reference sequence). The V gene end was trimmed by 4 bases and the J gene end by 14 bases; junction bases not matched to a gene: 11. The CDR3 has 14 amino acids. Method: immunoSEQ multiplex PCR; TCRdb's copy keeps in-frame clones and lacks some. There are around 130,000 clones in the sample; around 90% occur only once, and 40% lies in the top ten. The receptor was derived from a man aged 50 or older in good health. The gene calls are TRBV7-9 and TRBJ2-5, with 12 bases matching TRBD2. Sequenced sample: blood. CDR3 loop: CASSSAPSGGAGYF. The CDR3 nucleotides are TGTGCCAGCAGCTCGGCCCCTAGCGGGGGGGCCGGTTACTTC.